Following are 6 T cell receptor beta chains from one sample sequenced in a study of T-cell memory formation after mild COVID-19. TCRdb reprocessed the 5' RACE reads via MiXCR and lists one record per CDR3 protein. The sample consists of over 400,000 distinct CDR3 sequences, about 25% of them appearing once. The sample comprised PBMCs or a T cell subset sorted from them (not recorded which). Every receptor here comes from an adult woman who had mild COVID-19 (a few samples of this study predate the infection). Cell type and time point are not known.

This clonotype showed up just a few times. This chain uses TRBV7-8 with TRBJ2-2, with D hard to call. V was trimmed by 6 bases and J by 3 bases, leaving 14 bases between them. CDR3 length: 15 residues. Germline assignment: CDR1 SGHVS and CDR2 FQNEAQ. This CDR3 reads CASRAMVADTGELFF. The CDR3 coding sequence is TGTGCCAGCAGGGCAATGGTCGCCGACACCGGGGAGCTGTTTTTT.

The sample holds a few counts of this clonotype. As DNA, the CDR3 is TGTGCCAGCTCACCGCGTCGACTAGCGGGAGGTCCTTACAATGAGCAGTTCTTC. Encoded protein: CASSPRRLAGGPYNEQFF. The V and J genes are TRBV18 and TRBJ2-1; 13 bases are a match to TRBD2. This CDR3 contains 18 residues. Germline values: CDR1 KGHSH, CDR2 LQKENI. Losses at the gene ends were 3 bases for V and 4 bases for J; bases not matched to a gene: 9.

The CDR3 spells CASSLWVGGNQPQHF. The DNA for the CDR3 is TGTGCCAGCAGCTTATGGGTTGGGGGAAATCAGCCCCAGCATTTT. The chain combines TRBV7-2 with TRBJ1-5; D may be TRBD1 (5 bases). The CDR3 is 15 amino acids. Trimming cost V 2 bases and J 4 bases, with 12 bases left between them. CDR1 is SGHTA, CDR2 FQGNSA, per germline.

J is TRBJ2-2 and V is TRBV6-4; TRBD2 matches at 10 bases. The CDR3 runs to 17 residues. V shed 2 bases, J shed 6 bases, and the junction held 9 bases outside the gene matches. CDR1 and CDR2 from the germline V gene are MRHNA and SNTAGT. CDR3: CASSDDAGTSVSGELFF. The CDR3 DNA is TGTGCCAGCAGTGACGATGCCGGGACTAGCGTCTCCGGGGAGCTGTTTTTT.

The chain combines TRBV19 with TRBJ2-1, with D possibly TRBD1 on 5 matching bases. CDR3 length equals 14 residues. Germline CDR1 LNHDA, CDR2 SQIVND (reference sequence). The ends were cut back, 8 bases at V and 2 bases at J, with 13 bases in the middle. Written as DNA, the CDR3 is TGTGCCAGTTCCGGACACGGCGCCTACAATGAGCAGTTCTTC. Translating it yields CASSGHGAYNEQFF.

This chain connects TRBV5-5 to TRBJ2-7; D gene unclear. Germline CDR1 is SGHKS and CDR2 is YYEKEE (reference sequence). With 0 bases removed from V and 6 bases from J, the gap between germline ends came to 10 bases. The CDR3 runs to 13 residues. As DNA, the CDR3 is TGTGCCAGCAGCTTGGAATCGGCTGGCGAGCAGTACTTC. It translates to CASSLESAGEQYF.